The rows below give T cell receptor beta chains drawn from one sample of a study of naive and memory T cell subsets. TCRdb fed the UMI-ligation and nested PCR reads into MiXCR, producing one record per CDR3 protein. There are 120,000 to 150,000 distinct CDR3 sequences in the sample; more than 15% occur only once, and around 0.14% lies in the top ten. Sequencing was performed on naive CD4+ T cells from blood. The receptors were gathered from a human donor in good health. Each CDR3 is given with its conserved first and last residue.

j_gene: TRBJ1-4; v_gene: TRBV7-2; CDR3aa: CASSLGGTAMKLFF
j_gene: TRBJ2-3; v_gene: TRBV14; CDR3aa: CASSRTNAADTQYF
j_gene: TRBJ2-5; v_gene: TRBV29-1; CDR3aa: CSVVTSGNETQYF
j_gene: TRBJ2-1; v_gene: TRBV11-2; CDR3aa: CASSSTGLMQFF
j_gene: TRBJ2-3; v_gene: TRBV7-9; CDR3aa: CASSPWALTSASTDTQYF
j_gene: TRBJ1-1; v_gene: TRBV7-6; CDR3aa: CASSPRQGATEAFF
j_gene: TRBJ2-1; v_gene: TRBV7-2; CDR3aa: CASRDRGRRNNEQFF
j_gene: TRBJ1-1; v_gene: TRBV6-2/TRBV6-3; CDR3aa: CASSSSDNTEAFF
j_gene: TRBJ1-1; v_gene: TRBV9; CDR3aa: CASSVGPSFEAFF
j_gene: TRBJ1-1; v_gene: TRBV3-1; CDR3aa: CASSFEMNTEAFF
j_gene: TRBJ2-5; v_gene: TRBV6-6; CDR3aa: CASSYGLGGGNQETQYF
j_gene: TRBJ1-1; v_gene: TRBV30; CDR3aa: CAWNRGRTEAFF
j_gene: TRBJ2-5; v_gene: TRBV19; CDR3aa: CASSIPGGARETQYF
j_gene: TRBJ2-5; v_gene: TRBV6-5; CDR3aa: CAISTSGRAEETQYF
j_gene: TRBJ2-4; v_gene: TRBV20-1; CDR3aa: CSASLGKNIQYF
j_gene: TRBJ2-1; v_gene: TRBV25-1; CDR3aa: CASSGRLADEQFF
j_gene: TRBJ2-7; v_gene: TRBV3-1; CDR3aa: CASSQDHSGSKAYEQYF
j_gene: TRBJ1-5; v_gene: TRBV3-1; CDR3aa: CASSQADGINQPQHF
j_gene: TRBJ2-1; v_gene: TRBV12-5; CDR3aa: CASGSGTFDEQFF
j_gene: TRBJ1-2; v_gene: TRBV7-9; CDR3aa: CASSLPLPPKHRVGYTF
j_gene: TRBJ1-1; v_gene: TRBV20-1; CDR3aa: CSVGTPNTEAFF
j_gene: TRBJ2-5; v_gene: TRBV4-2; CDR3aa: CASSQEGGRSRETQYF
j_gene: TRBJ1-1; v_gene: TRBV12-3/TRBV12-4; CDR3aa: CASSLGQGALVTEAFF
j_gene: TRBJ2-3; v_gene: TRBV6-5; CDR3aa: CASTRGGSADTQYF
j_gene: TRBJ2-2; v_gene: TRBV18; CDR3aa: CASSDGQGDTGELFF
j_gene: TRBJ2-2; v_gene: TRBV11-1; CDR3aa: CASSTHPGTVNTGELFF
j_gene: TRBJ1-1; v_gene: TRBV19; CDR3aa: CASKLRGGNTEAFF
j_gene: TRBJ2-2; v_gene: TRBV18; CDR3aa: CASSPRSQNTGELFF
j_gene: TRBJ1-1; v_gene: TRBV20-1; CDR3aa: CSARDTGGTEAFF
j_gene: TRBJ2-3; v_gene: TRBV13; CDR3aa: CASSLARSTPGLAGSDTQYF
j_gene: TRBJ2-5; v_gene: TRBV6-2/TRBV6-3; CDR3aa: CASSRRQETQYF